This T cell receptor (beta chain) was recorded in a study of shared clonotypes between healthy human individuals. Naive CD8 cells comprised CD45RO-negative, CCR7-positively selected cells, excluding terminally differentiated effector memory CD45RA+ cells. Genomic DNA from each subset was divided evenly over several immunoSEQ plates. TCRdb's table, derived via immunoSEQ multiplex PCR, lists solely in-frame clones and lacks some. Here the sample spans around 600,000 clones, approximately 95% being singletons. This CDR3 comprises 17 residues. Trimming pared 3 bases from V and 0 bases from J, leaving 18 bases between. The germline V gene has CDR1 SGDLS and CDR2 YYNGEE.

This TCR was sampled from a woman aged 25-40 years in good health. The V gene is TRBV9, the J gene TRBJ1-2; D might be TRBD1 (5 bases). The sequenced sample was naive CD8+ T cells sorted from blood. CDR3 DNA: TGTGCCAGCAGCGGACCGATCGACAGAGTAGCTAACTATGGCTACACCTTC. Residues: CASSGPIDRVANYGYTF.